This entry lists 31 T cell receptor beta chains sequenced from one sample in a study of T cell responses to AZD1222 COVID-19 vaccine. The table came from immunoSEQ multiplex PCR; TCRdb's copy has only in-frame clones and leaves some out. Found here are tens of thousands of clones, about 91% of them singletons; the top ten hold 7.5% to 10%. Here the sequenced sample was peripheral blood, taken 28 days after the second AZD1222 dose. The receptors shown here come from an adult who received the AZD1222 COVID-19 vaccine.

This clone was seen a few times. The gene calls are TRBV27 and TRBJ2-7; possible D gene TRBD1, 5 bases. Per the germline V gene, CDR1 is MNHEY and CDR2 is SMNVEV (reference sequence). This CDR3 has 14 residues. Trimming left V 5 bases short and J 3 bases short, with 14 bases between. The CDR3 DNA is TGTGCCAGCAGTCAAACCTGGGGCAACTACGAGCAGTACGTC. Its translation is CASSQTWGNYEQYV.

The V call is TRBV6-5, the J call TRBJ1-2; 8 nucleotides align to TRBD1. With V trimmed by 0 bases and J by 7 bases, 7 bases remained unmatched. The germline CDR1 and CDR2 sequences are MNHEY and SVGAGI. The CDR3 is 15 amino acids. The CDR3 region has the DNA TGTGCCAGCAGTTACTCGAAGCAGGGGGCCGGTGGCTACACCTTC. Its protein product is CASSYSKQGAGGYTF.

V usage is TRBV9 and J usage is TRBJ1-1; D ambiguous. V shed 1 base and J shed 0 bases, with 7 bases lying between them. The CDR3 has 14 residues. Per the germline V gene, CDR1 is SGDLS and CDR2 is YYNGEE. The CDR3 loop is CASSVSWMNTEAFF. CDR3 bases: TGTGCCAGCAGCGTATCATGGATGAACACTGAAGCTTTCTTT.

This chain connects TRBV5-1 to TRBJ2-3, with 13 bases aligning to TRBD2. CDR3 length equals 17 residues. Germline trimming cut 6 bases from V and 4 bases from J; bases unmatched to any gene: 11. The V gene's germline CDR1 is SGHRS and CDR2 YFSETQ. The CDR3 DNA follows: TGCGCCAGCACGGGACTAGCGGGAATGGGCGGGGCAGATACGCAGTATTTT. Encoded protein: CASTGLAGMGGADTQYF.

The chain is built from TRBV5-1 and TRBJ2-2; possibly TRBD2 for D (6 bases). The CDR3 extends over 13 amino acids. Trimming shortened V by 2 bases and J by 6 bases, and 8 bases separated the two germline ends. Germline V gives CDR1 SGHRS, CDR2 YFSETQ. DNA of the CDR3: TGCGCCAGCAGCTTAGGAGGGGCCGGGGAGCTGTTTTTT. Its translation is CASSLGGAGELFF.

The chain employs TRBV30 and TRBJ2-1; D is undetermined. V was trimmed by 0 bases and J by 7 bases, leaving 10 bases between them. CDR3 size: 13 residues. Germline V gives CDR1 GTSNPN, CDR2 SVGIG (reference sequence). The CDR3 DNA sequence: TGTGCCTGGAGTGTAGGCTGGGTGAATGAGCAGTTCTTC. This encodes CAWSVGWVNEQFF.

The chain carries TRBV27 and TRBJ1-3; D unclear. The CDR3 has 16 amino acids. Germline assignment: CDR1 MNHEY and CDR2 SMNVEV (reference sequence). V was cut by 5 bases and J by 0 bases, with 14 bases left in between. In DNA form, the CDR3 reads TGTGCCAGCAGTCCAATTACACGACCCTCTGGAAACACCATATATTTT. Encoded protein: CASSPITRPSGNTIYF.

The chain employs TRBV11-2 and TRBJ1-1; D possibly corresponds to TRBD1 (6 bases). This CDR3 spans 14 amino acids. V lost 3 bases and J 2 bases, leaving 10 bases between the germline ends. The V gene's germline CDR1 is SGHAT and CDR2 FQNNGV. CDR3 amino acids: CASSFPGANTEAFF. CDR3 nucleotides: TGTGCCAGCAGCTTTCCAGGGGCCAACACTGAAGCTTTCTTT. Combining the CDR3 with reference TRBV11-2 and TRBJ1-1 gives the whole variable domain EAGVAQSPRYKIIEKRQSVAFWCNPISGHATLYWYQQILGQGPKLLIQFQNNGVVDDSQLPKDRFSAERLKGVDSTLKIQPAKLEDSAVYLCASSFPGANTEAFFGQGTRLTVV.

The chain couples TRBV7-8 to TRBJ2-3; possible D gene TRBD2, 6 bases. The CDR3 covers 15 residues. V was cut by 5 bases and J by 2 bases, with 14 bases left in between. Germline V lookup: CDR1 SGHVS, CDR2 FQNEAQ. DNA for the CDR3: TGTGCCAGCAGCCGGACTAACACTCCCACAGATACGCAGTATTTT. It codes for CASSRTNTPTDTQYF. The full variable domain, with the rest looked up from reference TRBV7-8 and TRBJ2-3, is GAGVSQSPRYKVAKRGQDVALRCDPISGHVSLFWYQQALGQGPEFLTYFQNEAQLDKSGLPSDRFFAERPEGSVSTLKIQRTQQEDSAVYLCASSRTNTPTDTQYFGPGTRLTVL.

The table lists this clone with a count of one. The genes are TRBV30 and TRBJ2-5; TRBD1 aligns across 7 bases. CDR3 size: 15 residues. The junction had 9 bases not matched to a gene; V was cut back by 0 bases and J by 5 bases. The germline gives CDR1 GTSNPN, CDR2 SVGIG (reference sequence). The CDR3 here is CAWSVLVGGAETQYF. DNA for the CDR3: TGTGCCTGGAGTGTACTGGTAGGGGGCGCCGAGACCCAGTACTTC.

V gene TRBV2 combines with J gene TRBJ1-5, with D possibly matching TRBD1 (5 bases). This CDR3 contains 17 residues. V gave up 3 bases and J gave up 4 bases, with 19 bases separating them. Germline values: CDR1 SNHLY, CDR2 FYNNEI. The CDR3 protein is CASSDRGRSGQNQPQHF. CDR3 coding DNA: TGTGCCAGCAGTGACCGGGGACGTTCGGGGCAGAATCAGCCCCAGCATTTT.

CDR3 nucleotide sequence: TGTGCCAGCAGTCAAGGACTAGCCAGGTTCTTC. Translated: CASSQGLARFF. V and J are TRBV27 and TRBJ2-1, with TRBD2 identical over 8 bases. V was pared by 5 bases and J by 15 bases, with 6 bases of the junction left unmatched. The CDR3 runs to 11 residues. Germline CDR1 and CDR2: MNHEY and SMNVEV (reference sequence).

The chain couples TRBV21-1 to TRBJ1-1. TRBV21-1 is noted as a pseudogene. The CDR3 is 15 residues long. Written as DNA, the CDR3 is TGTGCCAGCAGCAAATGCTGGGGGAGACGGACTGAAGCTTTCTTT. Protein product: CASSKCWGRRTEAFF.

The rearrangement links TRBV7-6 to TRBJ2-7, with a weak D call TRBD1 (5 bases). The ends were cut back, 1 base at V and 3 bases at J, with 13 bases in the middle. Germline V gene sequence: CDR1 SGHVS, CDR2 FNYEAQ. The CDR3 extends over 15 amino acids. CDR3 amino acids: CASSLGTPSFYEQYF. The CDR3 nucleotides read TGTGCCAGCAGCTTAGGGACACCCTCTTTCTACGAGCAGTACTTC.

The chain employs TRBV3-1 (or the pseudogene TRBV3-2) and TRBJ1-1, with TRBD1 identical over 7 bases. Germline values: CDR1 LGHDT, CDR2 YNNKEL (reference sequence). The CDR3 sequence is 14 residues long. Germline trimming cut 4 bases from V and 5 bases from J; bases unmatched to any gene: 7. Here the CDR3 reads CASSPTGDRTEAFF. In DNA, the CDR3 is TGTGCCAGCAGCCCCACAGGGGATCGTACTGAAGCTTTCTTT.

The chain is built from TRBV7-2 and TRBJ2-3; 9 nucleotides align to TRBD2. Germline CDR1 reads SGHTA; CDR2 reads FQGNSA. Trimming at V came to 5 bases and at J to 0 bases, leaving 15 bases not matched to a gene. This CDR3 region has 19 residues. CDR3 loop: CASSPRGSGRWASTDTQYF. The CDR3 DNA reads TGTGCCAGCAGCCCCAGGGGCAGCGGGAGGTGGGCCAGCACAGATACGCAGTATTTT.

The chain joins TRBV3-1 (or the pseudogene TRBV3-2) to TRBJ2-1, with 8 bases identical to TRBD2. The CDR3 consists of 14 residues. After removal of 2 bases from V and 7 bases from J, the junction contained 4 bases not matched to a gene. Germline V gene sequence: CDR1 LGHDT, CDR2 YNNKEL (reference sequence). The CDR3 sequence is CASSQSGSTNEQFF. DNA for the CDR3: TGTGCCAGCAGCCAAAGCGGGAGCACGAATGAGCAGTTCTTC.

This clone was detected once. One end of the junction fails to match germline, which may point to a read error. V gene TRBV29-1 combines with J gene TRBJ2-2; the match to TRBD2 covers 14 bases. CDR3 length: 16 amino acids. The germline CDR1 and CDR2 sequences are SQVTM and ANQGSEA. In nucleotides, the CDR3 is TGCAGCGCTGAAGGGACTAGCGGGGGCAACACCGGGGAGCTGTTTTTT. This sequence encodes CSAEGTSGGNTGELFF.

The V and J genes are TRBV6-2 or TRBV6-3 and TRBJ2-1; no clear D gene. The germline CDR1 and CDR2 sequences are MNHEY and SVGEGT. CDR3 length: 16 amino acids. V lost 3 bases, J lost 0 bases, and 12 bases lay in between. The CDR3 DNA reads as TGTGCCAGCAGTTATTTCGGCTCCGGCTCCTACAATGAGCAGTTCTTC. It specifies CASSYFGSGSYNEQFF.

The chain is built from TRBV5-1 and TRBJ1-5; tentatively, D is TRBD1 (5 bases). Per germline, CDR1 SGHRS and CDR2 YFSETQ. Trimming took off 0 bases at V and 5 bases at J, with 12 bases between the two ends. The CDR3 is 15 residues long. The CDR3 DNA is TGCGCCAGCAGCTTGGGGCAGGGAATGGATCAGCCCCAGCATTTT. This translates into CASSLGQGMDQPQHF.

Remarks on this clone: A junction end diverges from the germline sequence, so it may reflect a read error. The chain carries TRBV24-1 and TRBJ1-2; no firm D call. Germline CDR1 and CDR2: KGHDR and SFDVKD. This CDR3 contains 12 residues. For the CDR3, the DNA is TGTGCCACCGGTGACGGGAACTATGGCTACACCTTC. It translates to CATGDGNYGYTF.

The chain links TRBV3-1 (or the pseudogene TRBV3-2) to TRBJ1-2; no reliable D call. V dropped 3 bases and J dropped 7 bases, with 15 bases sitting between them. Germline V gene lookup returns CDR1 LGHDT and CDR2 YNNKEL (reference sequence). The CDR3 contains 14 residues. The CDR3 bases are TGTGCCAGCAGCCAGGGGTATGCCTCCTCTGGCTACACCTTC. Protein sequence: CASSQGYASSGYTF.

In this sample, this clone turned up once. The gene calls are TRBV11-2 and TRBJ1-2, with D perhaps TRBD1 (5 bases). Germline V gives CDR1 SGHAT, CDR2 FQNNGV. V was cut by 5 bases and J by 4 bases, with 8 bases left in between. The CDR3 has 12 amino acids. The CDR3 is CASSQGIYGYTF. In nucleotides, the CDR3 is TGTGCCAGCAGCCAGGGTATCTATGGCTACACCTTC.

The V call is TRBV19, the J call TRBJ1-6, with D possibly TRBD1 on 5 matching bases. The CDR3 has 15 residues. Trimming removed 1 base from V and 14 bases from J, with 18 bases in between. Germline CDR1 is LNHDA and CDR2 is SQIVND (reference sequence). The CDR3 spells CASSIGTGAISSLHF. DNA for the CDR3: TGTGCCAGTAGTATAGGCACAGGAGCAATTTCCTCCCTCCACTTT.

Only a few counts were recorded for this clone. The gene calls are TRBV12-3 or TRBV12-4 and TRBJ2-5; TRBD1 matches 8 bases. The CDR3 sequence is 13 residues long. V dropped 5 bases and J dropped 5; count of bases not matched to a gene: 4. The CDR3 reads CASSLQGGETQYF. The CDR3 coding sequence is TGTGCCAGCAGTCTACAGGGGGGCGAGACCCAGTACTTC.

CDR3 nucleotide sequence: TGTGCCAGCAGCCCGGACCTTAGCACAGATACGCAGTATTTT. Encoded protein: CASSPDLSTDTQYF. The chain links TRBV7-2 to TRBJ2-3; D is unclear. V was pared by 5 bases and J by 0 bases, with 9 bases between. Germline loops: CDR1 SGHTA, CDR2 FQGNSA. The CDR3 is 14 residues long.

The chain combines TRBV6-6 with TRBJ2-7; D is possibly TRBD1 (6 bases). The V and J ends lost 5 bases and 6 bases respectively, with 8 bases between them. The CDR3 runs 11 residues. Germline V gene data show CDR1 as MNHNY and CDR2 as SVGAGI (reference sequence). CDR3 sequence (DNA): TGTGCCAGCAGTGGGACATCCGAGCAGTACTTC. This translates into CASSGTSEQYF.

The chain employs TRBV6-5 and TRBJ1-2; 7 bases fit TRBD1. CDR1 is MNHEY, CDR2 SVGAGI, per germline. The CDR3 is 15 amino acids. V lost 8 bases to trimming and J lost 3 bases; unmatched junction nucleotides: 12. The CDR3 region is CASCTHRGQDYGYTF. As DNA, the CDR3 is TGTGCCAGCTGTACTCACAGGGGCCAGGACTATGGCTACACCTTC.

V usage is TRBV5-4 and J usage is TRBJ1-1; 9 nucleotides align to TRBD1. CDR3 size: 16 residues. CDR1 is SGHNT, CDR2 YYREEE, per germline (reference sequence). Losses at the gene ends were 4 bases for V and 4 bases for J; bases not matched to a gene: 11. The CDR3 nucleotides read TGTGCCAGCAGCCCCGGGACAGGGTTCATGGGCACTGAAGCTTTCTTT. It specifies CASSPGTGFMGTEAFF.

The chain is built from TRBV30 and TRBJ1-3, with a weak D call TRBD1 (6 bases). The V end lost 0 bases, the J end lost 7 bases, and 19 bases lay between the germline ends. From germline, CDR1 is GTSNPN and CDR2 SVGIG (reference sequence). The length of the CDR3 is 16 residues. The CDR3 is CAWSVHSGVQGNTIYF. CDR3 sequence (DNA): TGTGCCTGGAGTGTACATTCAGGGGTCCAGGGTAACACCATATATTTT.

The chain carries TRBV9 and TRBJ1-3; 7 positions match TRBD1. Germline trimming cut 1 base from V and 1 base from J; bases unmatched to any gene: 8. Looked up from germline, CDR1 is SGDLS and CDR2 is YYNGEE. CDR3 size: 17 residues. The CDR3 nucleotides are TGTGCCAGCAGCGTATTCGCCCAGGGGGGATCTGGAAACACCATATATTTT. Translation: CASSVFAQGGSGNTIYF.